One and the same sample provided the 9 T cell receptor beta chains below, sequenced in a study of cytomegalovirus exposure and HLA in healthy donors. PCR primers comprised 60 Vbeta and 13 Jbeta primers. Only in-frame clones appear in the TCRdb table, and some are missing; sequencing was by immunoSEQ multiplex PCR. Among about 160,000 clones listed, about 81% were seen once. Sequenced material: PBMCs. These receptors all stem from a woman between 18 and 30 years old in good health and CMV-seronegative.

This chain connects TRBV2 to TRBJ2-3, with 7 bases fitting TRBD1. V gave up 7 bases and J gave up 5 bases; unmatched junction bases: 3. The CDR3 consists of 12 residues. Germline V gene lookup returns CDR1 SNHLY and CDR2 FYNNEI. Here the CDR3 reads CASNRGRDTQYF. Written as DNA, the CDR3 is TGTGCCAGCAACAGGGGTAGAGATACGCAGTATTTT. The entire variable domain, with the rest obtained from reference TRBV2 and TRBJ2-3, is as follows: EPEVTQTPSHQVTQMGQEVILRCVPISNHLYFYWYRQILGQKVEFLVSFYNNEISEKSEIFDDQFSVERPDGSNFTLKIRSTKLEDSAMYFCASNRGRDTQYFGPGTRLTVL.

The V gene is TRBV5-5, the J gene TRBJ2-5; TRBD2 agrees at 11 bases. From germline, CDR1 is SGHKS and CDR2 YYEKEE (reference sequence). There are 16 residues in the CDR3. The ends lost 0 bases at V and 5 bases at J; junction bases unmatched: 6. The CDR3 region is CASSLELAGGRETQYF. As DNA, the CDR3 is TGTGCCAGCAGCTTGGAGCTAGCGGGAGGAAGGGAGACCCAGTACTTC.

As concerns this clone: One junction end disagrees with the germline gene, perhaps due to a read error. The chain has TRBV7-9 and TRBJ1-6; 7 positions match TRBD1. This CDR3 region has 16 residues. The V gene's germline CDR1 is SEHNR and CDR2 FQNEAQ (reference sequence). The CDR3, as DNA: TGTTCCAGCAGCCCAGGCCGAGGGACAGTCGATTCACCCCTCCACTTT. Its protein product is CSSSPGRGTVDSPLHF.

The genes are TRBV4-2 and TRBJ2-3; 9 positions match TRBD2. V trimming: 0 bases; J trimming: 11 bases; junction bases outside the gene matches: 12. Germline lookup yields CDR1 LGHNA and CDR2 YNFKEQ. The CDR3 covers 16 residues. CDR3 sequence (DNA): TGTGCCAGCAGCCAAGAGAGGATGCGAAGCGGGGGGATGCAGTATTTT. Amino acids: CASSQERMRSGGMQYF.

This chain connects TRBV11-3 to TRBJ1-2; D is uncertain. The CDR3 spans 14 residues. CDR1 is SGHNT and CDR2 is YENEEA in the germline V gene. V gave up 6 bases and J gave up 6 bases, with 17 bases separating them. The CDR3 DNA reads as TGTGCCAGCAGTTCACAGAGGGATCATAATGGCTACACCTTC. Protein product: CASSSQRDHNGYTF.

The chain carries TRBV19 and TRBJ2-3; perhaps TRBD2 as D (6 bases). The V and J ends lost 3 bases and 4 bases respectively, with 17 bases between them. CDR3 length: 16 amino acids. Germline CDR1 and CDR2: LNHDA and SQIVND (reference sequence). The CDR3 sequence: CASSIGRLAGADTQYF. The CDR3 region has the DNA TGTGCCAGTAGTATTGGGAGGCTAGCCGGCGCAGATACGCAGTATTTT.

CDR3 sequence (DNA): TGTGCCAGCATGAGAGGGGGCGCAGATACGCAGTATTTT. Protein product: CASMRGGADTQYF. The chain carries TRBV25-1 and TRBJ2-3; 7 nucleotides agree with TRBD1. The CDR3 has 13 amino acids. CDR1 MGHDK and CDR2 SYGVNS come from the germline V gene. After removal of 7 bases from V and 4 bases from J, the junction contained 5 bases not matched to a gene.

This chain joins TRBV11-2 and TRBJ2-1; 11 nucleotides match TRBD2. The CDR3 is made up of 19 amino acids. Germline CDR1 and CDR2: SGHAT and FQNNGV. J lost 4 bases, V lost 1 base, and 12 bases had no gene match. The CDR3 is CASSLAGTSGRTQYNEQFF. CDR3 nucleotides: TGTGCCAGCAGCTTAGCCGGGACTAGCGGAAGGACCCAATACAATGAGCAGTTCTTC.

This clone was recorded only once. The chain is built from TRBV27 and TRBJ1-1; D is uncertain. The germline gives CDR1 MNHEY, CDR2 SMNVEV (reference sequence). This CDR3 comprises 13 residues. Trimming left V 4 bases short and J 2 bases short, with 8 bases between. The CDR3 reads CASSYKINTEAFF. The DNA of the CDR3 is TGTGCCAGCAGTTATAAAATCAACACTGAAGCTTTCTTT.